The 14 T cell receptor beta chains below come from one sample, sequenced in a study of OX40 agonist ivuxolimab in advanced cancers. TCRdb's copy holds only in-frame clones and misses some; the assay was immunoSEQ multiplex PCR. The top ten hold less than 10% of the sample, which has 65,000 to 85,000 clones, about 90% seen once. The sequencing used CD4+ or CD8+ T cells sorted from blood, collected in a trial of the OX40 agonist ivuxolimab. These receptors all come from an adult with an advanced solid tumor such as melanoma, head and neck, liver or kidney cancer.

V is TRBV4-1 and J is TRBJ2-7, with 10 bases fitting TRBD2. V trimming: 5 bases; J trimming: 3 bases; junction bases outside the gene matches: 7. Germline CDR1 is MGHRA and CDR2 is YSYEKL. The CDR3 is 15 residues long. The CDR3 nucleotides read TGCGCCAGCAGCTCCTTAGCGGGGGGCCTCTACGAGCAGTACTTC. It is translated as CASSSLAGGLYEQYF.

CDR3 in amino acids: CASSPPSTGELFF. In nucleotides, the CDR3 is TGTGCCAGCAGTCCCCCGAGCACCGGGGAGCTGTTTTTT. The V and J genes are TRBV27 and TRBJ2-2; no reliable D call. The germline V gene encodes CDR1 MNHEY and CDR2 SMNVEV (reference sequence). The germline V and J ends were trimmed by 5 bases and 4 bases, with 8 bases remaining between them. The CDR3 has 13 amino acids.

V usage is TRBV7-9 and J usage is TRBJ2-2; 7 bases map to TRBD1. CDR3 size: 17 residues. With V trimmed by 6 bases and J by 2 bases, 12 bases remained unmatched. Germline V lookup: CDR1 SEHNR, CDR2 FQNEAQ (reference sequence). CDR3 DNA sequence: TGTGCCAGCAGTTCTACTGGGACAGCTATAAACACCGGGGAGCTGTTTTTT. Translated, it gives CASSSTGTAINTGELFF.

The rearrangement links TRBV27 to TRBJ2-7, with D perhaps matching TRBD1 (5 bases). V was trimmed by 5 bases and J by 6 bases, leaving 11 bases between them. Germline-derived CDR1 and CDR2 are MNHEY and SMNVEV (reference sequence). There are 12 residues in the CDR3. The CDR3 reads CASSQGNAEQYF. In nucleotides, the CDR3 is TGTGCCAGCAGTCAGGGAAATGCCGAGCAGTACTTC.

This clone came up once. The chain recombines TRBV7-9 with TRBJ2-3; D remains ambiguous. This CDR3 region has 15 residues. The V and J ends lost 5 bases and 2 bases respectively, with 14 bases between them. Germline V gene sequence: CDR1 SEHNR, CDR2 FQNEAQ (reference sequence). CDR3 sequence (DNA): TGTGCCAGCAGCCATACTTCCGCCCCCACAGATACGCAGTATTTT. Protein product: CASSHTSAPTDTQYF.

CDR3 residues: CASSYPRGDTQYF. DNA of the CDR3: TGTGCCAGCAGCTACCCGAGGGGCGATACGCAGTATTTT. The gene calls are TRBV7-9 and TRBJ2-3; D might be TRBD1 or TRBD2, each matching 5 bases. This CDR3 is 13 amino acids long. V lost 4 bases and J lost 6, with 11 bases in between. In germline, CDR1 is SEHNR, CDR2 FQNEAQ (reference sequence).

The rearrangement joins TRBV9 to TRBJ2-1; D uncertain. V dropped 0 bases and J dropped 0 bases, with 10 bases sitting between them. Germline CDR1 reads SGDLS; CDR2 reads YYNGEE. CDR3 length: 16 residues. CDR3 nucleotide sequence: TGTGCCAGCAGCGTAGGGCAGGTCCCCTCCTACAATGAGCAGTTCTTC. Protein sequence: CASSVGQVPSYNEQFF.

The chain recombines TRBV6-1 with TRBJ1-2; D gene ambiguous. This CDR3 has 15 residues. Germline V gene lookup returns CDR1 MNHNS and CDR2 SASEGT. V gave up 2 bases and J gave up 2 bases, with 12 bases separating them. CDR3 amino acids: CASSELGSGNYGYTF. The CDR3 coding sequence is TGTGCCAGCAGTGAACTTGGCAGCGGCAACTATGGCTACACCTTC.

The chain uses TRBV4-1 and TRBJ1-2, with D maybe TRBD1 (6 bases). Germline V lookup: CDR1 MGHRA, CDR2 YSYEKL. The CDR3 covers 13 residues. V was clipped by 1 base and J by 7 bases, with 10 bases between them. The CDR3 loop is CASSQGGGSGYTF. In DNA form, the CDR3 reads TGCGCCAGCAGCCAAGGAGGGGGAAGTGGCTACACCTTC.

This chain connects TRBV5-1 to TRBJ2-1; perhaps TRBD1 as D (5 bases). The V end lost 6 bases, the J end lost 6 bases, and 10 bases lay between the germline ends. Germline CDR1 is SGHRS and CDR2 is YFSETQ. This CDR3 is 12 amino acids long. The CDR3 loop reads CASIGRANEQFF. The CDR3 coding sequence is TGCGCCAGCATCGGCAGGGCCAATGAGCAGTTCTTC.

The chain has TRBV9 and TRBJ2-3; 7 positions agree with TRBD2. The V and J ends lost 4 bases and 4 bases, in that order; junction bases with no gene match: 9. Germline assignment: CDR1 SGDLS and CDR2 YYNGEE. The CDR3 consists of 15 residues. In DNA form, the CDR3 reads TGTGCCAGCAGCCCGCCGACTAGCTTGTCAGATACGCAGTATTTT. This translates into CASSPPTSLSDTQYF.

CDR3 coding DNA: TGTGCCAGCAGCCAACCGGGGACTAGCGGGGGCCCACTCCACGAGCAGTACTTC. Its translation is CASSQPGTSGGPLHEQYF. This chain connects TRBV7-9 to TRBJ2-7; 14 positions agree with TRBD2. Germline assignment: CDR1 SEHNR and CDR2 FQNEAQ (reference sequence). The V gene end was trimmed by 5 bases and the J gene end by 5 bases; junction bases not matched to a gene: 14. The CDR3 is 18 residues long.

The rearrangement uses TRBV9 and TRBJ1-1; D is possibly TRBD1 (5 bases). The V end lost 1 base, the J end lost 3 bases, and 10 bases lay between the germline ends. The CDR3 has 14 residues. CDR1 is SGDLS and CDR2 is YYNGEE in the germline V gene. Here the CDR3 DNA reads TGTGCCAGCAGCGTACAGGGTGTGGACACTGAAGCTTTCTTT. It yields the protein CASSVQGVDTEAFF.

The DNA for the CDR3 is TGTGCCAGCAGTTTATCGAGGGGGGACAGGGGCCTCAAACTGTTTTTT. Its translation is CASSLSRGDRGLKLFF. The chain is built from TRBV27 and TRBJ1-4; 10 bases are a match to TRBD1. The CDR3 runs 16 residues. V lost 0 bases and J lost 11; bases outside the gene matches: 9. The germline V gene has CDR1 MNHEY and CDR2 SMNVEV (reference sequence).